The 18 T cell receptor beta chains presented below share a single source sample, sequenced in a study of T cells after yellow fever vaccination. TCRdb independently ran MiXCR on the 5' RACE reads; one entry per CDR3 protein. Altogether around 27,000 distinct CDR3 sequences are present, 3.5% to 5% being singletons, with the ten largest covering 40% to 55%. Sequencing was performed on CD8+ T cells sorted from PBMCs, taken 5 days after the yellow fever booster vaccination. Source of these receptors: a man aged 25 to 40 who received the YFV17D yellow fever vaccine.

This clonotype has ten or more counts. The chain joins TRBV3-1 to TRBJ2-2; D not resolved. Per the germline V gene, CDR1 is LGHDT and CDR2 is YNNKEL (reference sequence). Deletions cut 10 bases from V and 4 bases from J, with 7 bases between. The CDR3 has 11 amino acids. CDR3 DNA: TGTGCCACGCAGACCACCGGGGAGCTGTTTTTT. It yields the protein CATQTTGELFF.

This clonotype has only a few counts. The rearrangement joins TRBV4-1 to TRBJ2-7; D is possibly TRBD1 or TRBD2 (7 bases each). This CDR3 is 15 amino acids long. V was clipped by 4 bases and J by 2 bases, with 15 bases between them. Germline values: CDR1 MGHRA, CDR2 YSYEKL. The CDR3 bases are TGCGCCAGCAGCCCCCGGGACAGCGGGACCTACGAGCAGTACTTC. It translates to CASSPRDSGTYEQYF.

This clonotype showed up many times. V usage is TRBV20-1 and J usage is TRBJ2-7, with TRBD2 matching 9 bases. Germline CDR1 reads DFQATT; CDR2 reads SNEGSKA (reference sequence). The V segment lost 6 bases and the J segment 6 bases; nucleotides outside the gene matches: 6. This CDR3 contains 12 residues. CDR3 sequence reads: CSAPGLAAEQYF. DNA of the CDR3: TGCAGTGCCCCGGGACTAGCCGCCGAGCAGTACTTC.

This clonotype was seen repeatedly, ten times or more. The genes are TRBV6-5 and TRBJ2-7; 10 bases line up with TRBD1. The ends lost 4 bases at V and 5 bases at J; junction bases unmatched: 11. CDR3 length equals 16 residues. Per the germline V gene, CDR1 is MNHEY and CDR2 is SVGAGI. The DNA for the CDR3 is TGTGCCAGCAGTTCGGACCCGGGACAGGGGATCCACGAGCAGTACTTC. Translating gives CASSSDPGQGIHEQYF.

Many counts were recorded for this clonotype. The rearrangement uses TRBV19 and TRBJ1-5; a weak D match, TRBD1 (6 bases). CDR3 size: 12 residues. V lost 7 bases, J lost 6 bases, and 10 bases lay in between. Germline-derived CDR1 and CDR2 are LNHDA and SQIVND (reference sequence). The CDR3 DNA follows: TGTGCCAGTACTACAGGGCCTCAGCCCCAGCATTTT. It yields the protein CASTTGPQPQHF.

This clonotype was recorded at least ten times. V usage is TRBV7-9 and J usage is TRBJ2-3; D unresolved. The CDR3 sequence is 17 residues long. Trimming took off 0 bases at V and 0 bases at J, with 13 bases between the two ends. Germline CDR1 reads SEHNR; CDR2 reads FQNEAQ (reference sequence). CDR3 nucleotide sequence: TGTGCCAGCAGCTTAGCCCATCCCCACCTAAGCACAGATACGCAGTATTTT. Translation gives CASSLAHPHLSTDTQYF.

This clonotype occurred many times. The chain combines TRBV20-1 with TRBJ2-2; TRBD1 agrees at 9 bases. This CDR3 contains 16 residues. Germline lookup yields CDR1 DFQATT and CDR2 SNEGSKA (reference sequence). The trim removed 7 bases at V and 2 bases at J, leaving 11 bases unmatched. CDR3 nucleotide sequence: TGCAGTGTGGAGGAATGGGGACAGGGTAACACCGGGGAGCTGTTTTTT. Amino acids: CSVEEWGQGNTGELFF.

The sample holds many counts of this clonotype. The rearrangement joins TRBV10-2 to TRBJ2-1, with 7 bases lining up with TRBD2. Germline V CDR1 and CDR2: WSHSY, SAAADI. The CDR3 contains 14 residues. After removal of 8 bases from V and 3 bases from J, the junction contained 7 bases not matched to a gene. The DNA of the CDR3 is TGCGCCAGCTCCCCGGGACTACTCTACAATGAGCAGTTCTTC. This codes for CASSPGLLYNEQFF.

This clonotype was picked up many times. The chain has TRBV3-1 and TRBJ2-7; 12 positions match TRBD2. Looked up from germline, CDR1 is LGHDT and CDR2 is YNNKEL (reference sequence). The CDR3 length is 17 residues. Unmatched junction bases numbered 13, after V lost 4 bases and J lost 6 bases. The CDR3 nucleotides read TGTGCCAGCAGCCTCGGGACTAGCGGGTGGGGAGGCGGCGAGCAGTACTTC. Protein product: CASSLGTSGWGGGEQYF.

This clonotype was seen many times. The chain is built from TRBV5-1 and TRBJ2-3, with TRBD2 identical over 12 bases. The V gene end was trimmed by 4 bases and the J gene end by 2 bases; junction bases not matched to a gene: 5. Germline V lookup: CDR1 SGHRS, CDR2 YFSETQ. The CDR3 consists of 16 residues. This CDR3 reads CASSPRTSGATDTQYF. DNA for the CDR3: TGCGCCAGCAGCCCCCGGACTAGCGGGGCCACAGATACGCAGTATTTT.

This clonotype occurred many times. V gene TRBV20-1 combines with J gene TRBJ1-2, with 10 bases fitting TRBD1. Germline trimming cut 5 bases from V and 3 bases from J; bases unmatched to any gene: 3. Germline loops: CDR1 DFQATT, CDR2 SNEGSKA (reference sequence). This CDR3 has 13 amino acids. DNA for the CDR3: TGCAGTGCTGGGACAGGGGAAGACTATGGCTACACCTTC. As protein: CSAGTGEDYGYTF.

About this clonotype: Just one base apart from a much larger clone, this may be a read error. This chain connects TRBV10-2 to TRBJ2-7; TRBD2 matches at 10 bases. Germline V CDR1 and CDR2: WSHSY, SAAADI. This CDR3 comprises 17 residues. The CDR3 region has the DNA TGCGCCACCAGTGAGTCGCCTAGCGGGAGCCTCTCCTACGAGCAGTACTTC. Translating gives CATSESPSGSLSYEQYF.

This clonotype was counted ten times or more. The chain couples TRBV29-1 to TRBJ2-5; 7 bases align to TRBD1. CDR3 size: 12 residues. Germline CDR1 is SQVTM and CDR2 is ANQGSEA. V was pared by 8 bases and J by 4 bases, with 7 bases of the junction left unmatched. The CDR3: CSPQGVGETQYF. The CDR3, as DNA: TGCAGCCCCCAGGGGGTCGGAGAGACCCAGTACTTC.

In this sample, this clonotype turned up many times. The chain joins TRBV7-6 to TRBJ2-2; 12 bases line up with TRBD2. The CDR3 is 15 residues long. J lost 5 bases, V lost 5 bases, and 3 bases had no gene match. Germline CDR1 SGHVS, CDR2 FNYEAQ. DNA of the CDR3: TGTGCCAGCAGCCAGGGGACTAGCGGGACCGGGGAGCTGTTTTTT. Encoded protein: CASSQGTSGTGELFF.

This clonotype was seen ten or more times. The chain joins TRBV25-1 to TRBJ1-5; perhaps TRBD1 as D (6 bases). Trimming took 3 bases from V and 5 from J, leaving 8 bases between them. Germline lookup yields CDR1 MGHDK and CDR2 SYGVNS. The CDR3 has 13 residues. CDR3 in amino acids: CASSEGGYQPQHF. In DNA form, the CDR3 reads TGTGCCAGCAGTGAGGGGGGCTATCAGCCCCAGCATTTT.

Ten or more counts support this clonotype. The chain joins TRBV6-5 to TRBJ1-2; a weak D match, TRBD1 (5 bases). Germline V gene data show CDR1 as MNHEY and CDR2 as SVGAGI. V gave up 0 bases and J gave up 0 bases, with 11 bases separating them. The CDR3 covers 16 residues. The CDR3 DNA is TGTGCCAGCAGTTACTCTCCCGGGACGGCTAACTATGGCTACACCTTC. The encoded protein is CASSYSPGTANYGYTF.

This clonotype was counted a few times. V and J are TRBV15 and TRBJ2-3, with TRBD2 matching 8 bases. Unmatched junction bases numbered 24, after V lost 0 bases and J lost 1 base. This CDR3 comprises 23 residues. The germline CDR1 and CDR2 sequences are LNHNV and YYDKDF (reference sequence). The CDR3 here is CATSRDWGDLDVVGLGGTDTQYF. In DNA form, the CDR3 reads TGTGCCACCAGCAGAGATTGGGGAGATCTAGATGTAGTGGGACTAGGTGGCACAGATACGCAGTATTTT.

This clonotype came up many times. V usage is TRBV24-1 and J usage is TRBJ2-1; no reliable D call. This CDR3 comprises 12 residues. V lost 9 bases, J lost 6 bases, and 11 bases lay in between. From germline, CDR1 is KGHDR and CDR2 SFDVKD. In nucleotides, the CDR3 is TGTGCCACCTGTTCAGATTCCAATGAGCAGTTCTTC. Its translation: CATCSDSNEQFF.